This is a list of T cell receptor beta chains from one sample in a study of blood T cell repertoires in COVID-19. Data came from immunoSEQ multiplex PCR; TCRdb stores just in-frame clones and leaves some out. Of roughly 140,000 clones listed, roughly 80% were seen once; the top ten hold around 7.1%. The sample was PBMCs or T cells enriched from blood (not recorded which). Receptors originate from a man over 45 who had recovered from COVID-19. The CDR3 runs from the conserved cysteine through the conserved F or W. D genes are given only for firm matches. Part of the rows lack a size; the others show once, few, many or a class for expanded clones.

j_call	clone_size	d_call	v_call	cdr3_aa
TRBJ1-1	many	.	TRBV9	CASSVAPQAEAFF
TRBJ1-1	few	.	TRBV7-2	CASSLARGGVGANTEAFF
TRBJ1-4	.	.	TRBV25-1	CASSDLGGTNEKLFF
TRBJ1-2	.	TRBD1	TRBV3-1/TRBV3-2	CASTPGQGAIYGYTF
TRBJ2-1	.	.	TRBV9	CASSVDGGPYNEQFF
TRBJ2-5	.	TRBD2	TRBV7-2	CASSQGLAGETQYF
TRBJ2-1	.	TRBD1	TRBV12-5	CASGLAWDRGDNEQFF
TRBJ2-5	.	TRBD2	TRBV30	CAWSRLAGGQETQYF
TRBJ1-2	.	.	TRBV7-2	CASSLVGAGDGYTF
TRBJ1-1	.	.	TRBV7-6	CASSLGGPTEAFF
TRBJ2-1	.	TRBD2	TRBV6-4	CASRDTASGGAGNEQFF
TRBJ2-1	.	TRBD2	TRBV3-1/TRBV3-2	CASSPLVRGDPYNEQFF
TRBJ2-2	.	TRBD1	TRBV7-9	CASSLVGTGETTGELFF
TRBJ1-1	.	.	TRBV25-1	CASSEWAGITEAFF
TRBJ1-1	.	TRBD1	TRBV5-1	CASSLGRDRVGVDTEAFF
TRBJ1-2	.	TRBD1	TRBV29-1	CSVDRAYGYTF
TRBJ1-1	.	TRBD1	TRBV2	CASGKNDRGHEAFF
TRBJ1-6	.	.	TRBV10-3	CAISEVAGVGSPLHF
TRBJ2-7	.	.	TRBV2	CASSALEGYEQYF
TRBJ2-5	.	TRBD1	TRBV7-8	CASSRDRGETQYF
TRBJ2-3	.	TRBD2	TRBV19	CASSGLAGDTQYF
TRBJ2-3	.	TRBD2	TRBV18	CASSPAGGGTDTQYF
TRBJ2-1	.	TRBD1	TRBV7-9	CASSSAGTGGREQFF
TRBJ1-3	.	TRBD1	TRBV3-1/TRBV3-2	CASSTDRGRNTIYF
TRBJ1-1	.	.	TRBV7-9	CASSLGGANTEAFF
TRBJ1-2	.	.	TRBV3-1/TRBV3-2	CASSQEQGRRNYGYTF
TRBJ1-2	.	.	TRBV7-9	CASSLEGGNGYTF
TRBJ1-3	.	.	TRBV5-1	CASSFRQDRSGNTIYF
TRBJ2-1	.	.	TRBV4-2	CASSQDRASYNEQFF
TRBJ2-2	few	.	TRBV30	CAWSVSTAANTGELFF
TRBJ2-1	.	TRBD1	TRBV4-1	CASSQSPTGGLGVGYNEQFF
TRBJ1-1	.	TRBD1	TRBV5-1	CASSWSQGAAEAFF
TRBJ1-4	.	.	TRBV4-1	CASSPWTGGTNEKLFF
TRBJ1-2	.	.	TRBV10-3	CAISDSDSLYTF
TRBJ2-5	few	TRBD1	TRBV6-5	CASMVTGGQETQYF
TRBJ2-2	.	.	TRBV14	CASSQGGVFTGELFF
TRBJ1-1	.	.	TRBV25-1	CASSEGGGNTEAFF
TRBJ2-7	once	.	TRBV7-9	CASSYESLPYEQYF
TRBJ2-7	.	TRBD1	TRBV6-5	CASRRDRGMNEQYF
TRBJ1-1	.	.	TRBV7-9	CASSSVQETNTEAFF
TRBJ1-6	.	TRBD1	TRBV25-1	CASTRQGLGSPLHF
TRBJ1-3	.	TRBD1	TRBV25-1	CASSRDSGNTIYF
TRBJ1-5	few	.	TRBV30	CAWSEGGGHSNQPQHF